These 18 T cell receptor beta chains share one sample of origin, sequenced in a study of blood T cell repertoires in COVID-19. The table came from immunoSEQ multiplex PCR; TCRdb's copy has only in-frame clones and leaves some out. The table lists 130,000 or so clones, 85% to 90% of them singletons. Sequencing was performed on peripheral blood. These receptors were taken from a man in his fifties or sixties with COVID-19, enrolled during active disease.

The rearrangement uses TRBV5-1 and TRBJ2-4; D is possibly TRBD2 (6 bases). The ends were cut back, 2 bases at V and 8 bases at J, with 14 bases in the middle. The CDR3 length is 14 residues. The V gene's germline CDR1 is SGHRS and CDR2 YFSETQ. The DNA for the CDR3 is TGCGCCAGCAGCTTAGGTTCGACGGGGGACATTCAGTACTTC. This sequence encodes CASSLGSTGDIQYF.

The chain has TRBV7-9 and TRBJ1-2; 7 bases map to TRBD1. V dropped 7 bases and J dropped 8; count of bases not matched to a gene: 16. Germline CDR1 and CDR2: SEHNR and FQNEAQ (reference sequence). This CDR3 has 15 residues. The CDR3 nucleotides read TGTGCCAGCAACCTTGGAGATCGACAGGGTCGAGGCTACACCTTC. It codes for CASNLGDRQGRGYTF.

The rearrangement links TRBV5-5 to TRBJ1-6, with TRBD1 matching over 10 bases. Germline assignment: CDR1 SGHKS and CDR2 YYEKEE (reference sequence). The CDR3 extends over 15 amino acids. V lost 4 bases to trimming and J lost 7 bases; unmatched junction nucleotides: 5. CDR3 region: CASSPPGQGNSPLHF. The CDR3 DNA is TGTGCCAGCAGCCCGCCGGGACAGGGGAATTCACCCCTCCACTTT.

The rearrangement joins TRBV5-1 to TRBJ2-6; D is possibly TRBD2 (6 bases). Between the trimmed V and J ends, which lost 0 bases and 0 bases, there was a span of 7 bases. Germline V gives CDR1 SGHRS, CDR2 YFSETQ. The CDR3 extends over 16 amino acids. The CDR3 protein is CASSLVGSSGANVLTF. Here the CDR3 DNA reads TGCGCCAGCAGCTTGGTCGGGAGCTCTGGGGCCAACGTCCTGACTTTC.

V and J are TRBV12-3 or TRBV12-4 and TRBJ2-7; D ambiguous. The length of the CDR3 is 13 residues. V was trimmed by 5 bases and J by 6 bases, leaving 14 bases between them. The CDR3 DNA reads as TGTGCCAGCAGTCAGATGGCGGAGAGCGAGCAGTACTTC. Translated: CASSQMAESEQYF.

This clone appeared a few times. This chain connects TRBV25-1 to TRBJ2-6; perhaps TRBD2 as D (6 bases). The germline V gene encodes CDR1 MGHDK and CDR2 SYGVNS. V was clipped by 0 bases and J by 3 bases, with 9 bases between them. This CDR3 has 16 amino acids. CDR3 DNA: TGTGCCAGCAGTGAATATGGGGGGAGTGGGGCCAACGTCCTGACTTTC. As protein: CASSEYGGSGANVLTF.

The V call is TRBV28, the J call TRBJ2-5; 7 nucleotides match TRBD1. Germline V gene sequence: CDR1 MDHEN, CDR2 SYDVKM. The V segment lost 1 base and the J segment 4 bases; nucleotides outside the gene matches: 9. This CDR3 spans 16 amino acids. The CDR3: CASSLFYSRQGETQYF. CDR3 nucleotide sequence: TGTGCCAGCAGTTTATTTTACTCCCGACAGGGAGAGACCCAGTACTTC.

V usage is TRBV7-9 and J usage is TRBJ1-2, with D perhaps TRBD1 (5 bases). V lost 4 bases, J lost 2 bases, and 17 bases lay in between. The CDR3 consists of 16 residues. Germline V lookup: CDR1 SEHNR, CDR2 FQNEAQ (reference sequence). CDR3 sequence reads: CASSSHRTRKNYGYTF. The CDR3 coding sequence is TGTGCCAGCAGCTCACACAGGACAAGAAAGAACTATGGCTACACCTTC.

This chain connects TRBV9 to TRBJ2-3; tentatively, D is TRBD2 (5 bases). The V gene lost 4 bases and the J gene lost 5 bases, with 20 bases spanning the gap. The CDR3 sequence is 16 residues long. Germline CDR1 and CDR2: SGDLS and YYNGEE. As DNA, the CDR3 is TGTGCCAGCAGCCCCCTGACTTCCCCCCGGGAAGATACGCAGTATTTT. Protein sequence: CASSPLTSPREDTQYF.

The chain is built from TRBV19 and TRBJ2-3; D may be TRBD1 (7 bases). This CDR3 region has 14 residues. In germline, CDR1 is LNHDA, CDR2 SQIVND (reference sequence). V was shortened by 5 bases and J by 5 bases, with 14 bases between the two germline ends. CDR3 sequence: CASSPGQGGDTQYF. CDR3 DNA sequence: TGTGCCAGTAGTCCAGGGCAGGGGGGAGATACGCAGTATTTT.

The V call is TRBV18, the J call TRBJ1-5; D is uncertain. The CDR3 covers 13 residues. The V gene lost 2 bases and the J gene lost 7 bases, with 9 bases spanning the gap. Germline CDR1 and CDR2: KGHSH and LQKENI. The DNA for the CDR3 is TGTGCCAGCTCACCAGAGGGCGGGCAGCCCCAGCATTTT. It encodes CASSPEGGQPQHF.

Notes on this clone: One end of the junction varies from germline; a read error may be responsible. The chain joins TRBV2 to TRBJ1-2, with 8 bases lining up with TRBD1. The germline V gene encodes CDR1 SNHLY and CDR2 FYNNEI. CDR3 length: 16 amino acids. The CDR3 spells CASSHRTGTSMYGCTF. The CDR3 DNA reads as TGTGCCAGCAGTCATAGGACAGGGACCTCCATGTATGGCTGCACCTTC. The full variable domain, its missing parts supplied by reference TRBV2 and TRBJ1-2, is EPEVTQTPSHQVTQMGQEVILRCVPISNHLYFYWYRQILGQKVEFLVSFYNNEISEKSEIFDDQFSVERPDGSNFTLKIRSTKLEDSAMYFCASSHRTGTSMYGCTFGSGTRLTVV.

The chain combines TRBV5-1 with TRBJ2-3; 9 bases fit TRBD2. Germline values: CDR1 SGHRS, CDR2 YFSETQ. The ends lost 0 bases at V and 4 bases at J; junction bases unmatched: 6. This CDR3 region has 16 residues. The CDR3: CASSLVGSGGADTQYF. As DNA, the CDR3 is TGCGCCAGCAGCTTGGTTGGTAGCGGGGGCGCAGATACGCAGTATTTT.

V is TRBV3-1 (or the pseudogene TRBV3-2) and J is TRBJ1-4; TRBD1 aligns across 8 bases. The ends lost 6 bases at V and 3 bases at J; junction bases unmatched: 6. The CDR3 length is 15 residues. CDR1 is LGHDT, CDR2 YNNKEL, per germline (reference sequence). The CDR3 here is CASRLWTGSNEKLFF. The CDR3 region has the DNA TGTGCCAGCAGACTCTGGACAGGGTCTAATGAAAAACTGTTTTTT.

The chain couples TRBV7-8 to TRBJ2-7; D perhaps matches TRBD1 (6 bases). The germline gives CDR1 SGHVS, CDR2 FQNEAQ. Trimming pared 5 bases from V and 2 bases from J, leaving 16 bases between. The CDR3 spans 15 residues. The DNA for the CDR3 is TGTGCCAGCAGCCCAGGGGACACCGGAACCTACGAGCAGTACTTC. This codes for CASSPGDTGTYEQYF.

The chain employs TRBV6-5 and TRBJ1-3; maybe TRBD1 (5 bases). Trimming removed 8 bases from V and 0 bases from J, with 11 bases in between. The CDR3 is 14 amino acids. Germline loops: CDR1 MNHEY, CDR2 SVGAGI. CDR3: CASREGPSGNTIYF. The CDR3 nucleotides read TGTGCCAGCCGGGAGGGACCCTCTGGAAACACCATATATTTT.

This chain connects TRBV27 to TRBJ2-2; 7 nucleotides agree with TRBD1. V lost 5 bases, J lost 3 bases, and 6 bases stayed unmatched. Per germline, CDR1 MNHEY and CDR2 SMNVEV (reference sequence). The CDR3 extends over 15 amino acids. CDR3 DNA sequence: TGTGCCAGCAGTCCCAGACAGGGTTACACCGGGGAGCTGTTTTTT. Translated, it gives CASSPRQGYTGELFF.

The CDR3, as DNA: TGTGCCAGCAGTTTCACAGGGGACAATCAGCCCCAGCATTTT. Its protein is CASSFTGDNQPQHF. The chain links TRBV6-5 to TRBJ1-5; 7 nucleotides line up with TRBD1. The junction had 3 bases not matched to a gene; V was cut back by 4 bases and J by 3 bases. This CDR3 is 14 amino acids long. The germline gives CDR1 MNHEY, CDR2 SVGAGI.